This T cell receptor (beta chain) was observed in a study of T cell repertoires in cytomegalovirus infection. In TCRdb, the reads were re-called with MiXCR into one record per CDR3 protein. The table records about 250,000 distinct CDR3 sequences, about 18% of them present only once. V gave up 0 bases and J gave up 6 bases; unmatched junction bases: 3. The CDR3 has 15 residues. Germline CDR1 and CDR2: DFQATT and SNEGSKA (reference sequence). The sequencing input was CD8+ T cells from PBMCs. The genes are TRBV20-1 and TRBJ2-1, with TRBD2 matching 12 bases. This sequence was found in a human donor in good health (CMV status not recorded). Some clones in this sample may be carry-over from other donors' samples. CDR3 residues: CSARDMGLAGNEQFF. CDR3 sequence (DNA): TGCAGTGCTAGAGATATGGGACTAGCGGGCAATGAGCAGTTCTTC.